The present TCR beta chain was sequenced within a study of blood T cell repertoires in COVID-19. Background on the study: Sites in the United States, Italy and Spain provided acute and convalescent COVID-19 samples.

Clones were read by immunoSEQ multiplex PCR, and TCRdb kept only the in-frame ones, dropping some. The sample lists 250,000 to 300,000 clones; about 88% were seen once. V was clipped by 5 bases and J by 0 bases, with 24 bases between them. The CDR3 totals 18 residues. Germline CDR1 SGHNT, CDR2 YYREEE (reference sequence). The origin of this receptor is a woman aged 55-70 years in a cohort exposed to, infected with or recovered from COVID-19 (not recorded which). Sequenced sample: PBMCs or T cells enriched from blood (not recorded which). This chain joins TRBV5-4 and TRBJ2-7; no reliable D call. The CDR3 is CASSLKRVNRILSYEQYF. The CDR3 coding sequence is TGTGCCAGCAGTTTGAAACGAGTAAATAGAATACTCTCCTACGAGCAGTACTTC.